This TCR beta chain comes out of a study of blood T cells in healthy people across ages. Study findings and constraints: Observed TCR beta diversity per million T cells went down as age went up. This fall followed a roughly linear course with age.

This clonotype was detected only a few times. What it recognizes is unknown. Through a sample-barcoded 5' primer and a J-beta primer mix, a second PCR was run for roughly 7 to 12 cycles. A tag from a template-switch adaptor with 12 random nucleotides marked each cDNA molecule. TCRdb itself ran the 5' RACE reads through MiXCR, one entry per CDR3 protein. Here the sample spans around 1.7 million distinct CDR3 sequences, 25% to 30% being singletons. CDR1 is DFQATT, CDR2 SNEGSKA, per germline (reference sequence). V trimming: 7 bases; J trimming: 3 bases; junction bases outside the gene matches: 2. The CDR3 is made up of 12 amino acids.

The clonotype originates from a woman under 40 in good health. This chain links TRBV20-1 with TRBJ1-4, with 7 bases that match TRBD1. Sample: blood. The CDR3 reads CSVGQANEKLFF. The CDR3 bases are TGCAGTGTCGGACAGGCTAATGAAAAACTGTTTTTT.